The clone carrying this T cell receptor (beta chain) was counted only a few times. This CDR3 is 16 amino acids long. V trimming: 5 bases; J trimming: 0 bases; junction bases outside the gene matches: 7. Germline CDR1 SGHVS, CDR2 FQNEAQ. This specimen comes from a study of stem cell transplantation in POMP-related autoinflammatory disease. Produced via immunoSEQ multiplex PCR; TCRdb's table is partial and in-frame only. The table has 6,000 to 7,000 clones, over 80% seen once. The J gene is TRBJ1-5, the V gene TRBV7-8; TRBD1 aligns across 7 bases. The specimen was a CXCR5-defined cell subset from PBMCs. The clonotype originates from a human donor in good health. DNA of the CDR3: TGTGCCAGCAGCATACTTGGGACAGTTAGCAATCAGCCCCAGCATTTT. The encoded protein is CASSILGTVSNQPQHF.